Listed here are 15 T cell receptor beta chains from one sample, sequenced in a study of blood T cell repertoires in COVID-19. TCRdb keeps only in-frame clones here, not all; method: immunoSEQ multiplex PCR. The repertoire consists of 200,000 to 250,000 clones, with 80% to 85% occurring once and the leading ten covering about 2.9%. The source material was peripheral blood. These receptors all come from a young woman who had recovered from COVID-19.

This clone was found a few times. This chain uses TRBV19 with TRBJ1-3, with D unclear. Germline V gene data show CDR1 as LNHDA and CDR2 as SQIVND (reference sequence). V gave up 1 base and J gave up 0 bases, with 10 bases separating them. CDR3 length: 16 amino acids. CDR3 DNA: TGTGCCAGTAGTATAGGCCGACAACTCTCTGGAAACACCATATATTTT. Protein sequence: CASSIGRQLSGNTIYF. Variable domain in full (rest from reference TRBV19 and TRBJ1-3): DGGITQSPKYLFRKEGQNVTLSCEQNLNHDAMYWYRQDPGQGLRLIYYSQIVNDFQKGDIAEGYSVSREKKESFPLTVTSAQKNPTAFYLCASSIGRQLSGNTIYFGEGSWLTVV.

The CDR3 protein is CASSLPSGANTGELFF. The CDR3 DNA follows: TGTGCCAGCAGTTTGCCTAGCGGGGCGAACACCGGGGAGCTGTTTTTT. The V and J genes are TRBV28 and TRBJ2-2; 9 nucleotides align to TRBD2. This CDR3 region has 16 residues. J gave up 0 bases and V 3 bases, and 2 bases lay outside the gene matches. In germline, CDR1 is MDHEN, CDR2 SYDVKM.

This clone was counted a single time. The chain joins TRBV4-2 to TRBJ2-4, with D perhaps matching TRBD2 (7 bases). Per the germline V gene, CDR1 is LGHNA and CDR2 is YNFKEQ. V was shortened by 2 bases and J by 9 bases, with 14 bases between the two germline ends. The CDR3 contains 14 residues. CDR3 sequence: CASSQKWEGGIQYF. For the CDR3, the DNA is TGTGCCAGCAGCCAAAAGTGGGAGGGGGGCATTCAGTACTTC.

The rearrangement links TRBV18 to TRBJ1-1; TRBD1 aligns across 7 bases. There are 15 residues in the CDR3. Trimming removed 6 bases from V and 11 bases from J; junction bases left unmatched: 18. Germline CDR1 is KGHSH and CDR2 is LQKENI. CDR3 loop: CASSSTQTGTWRAFF. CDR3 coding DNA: TGTGCCAGCTCGTCGACTCAGACAGGGACCTGGAGGGCTTTCTTT.

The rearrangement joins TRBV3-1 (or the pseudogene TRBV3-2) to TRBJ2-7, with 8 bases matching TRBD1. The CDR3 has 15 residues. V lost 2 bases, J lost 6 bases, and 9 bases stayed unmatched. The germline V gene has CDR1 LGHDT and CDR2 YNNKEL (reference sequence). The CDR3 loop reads CASSQPGTGGGEQYF. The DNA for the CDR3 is TGTGCCAGCAGCCAACCCGGGACAGGAGGTGGCGAGCAGTACTTC.

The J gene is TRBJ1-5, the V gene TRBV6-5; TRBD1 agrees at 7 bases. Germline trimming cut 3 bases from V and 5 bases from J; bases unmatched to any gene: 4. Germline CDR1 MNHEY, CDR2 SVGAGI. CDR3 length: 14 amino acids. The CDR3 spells CASSYQGGDQPQHF. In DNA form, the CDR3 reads TGTGCCAGCAGTTATCAGGGGGGAGATCAGCCCCAGCATTTT.

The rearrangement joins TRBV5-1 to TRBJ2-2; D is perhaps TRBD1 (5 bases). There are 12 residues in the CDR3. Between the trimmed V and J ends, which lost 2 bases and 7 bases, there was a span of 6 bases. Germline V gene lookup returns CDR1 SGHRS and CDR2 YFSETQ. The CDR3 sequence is CASSFQGGELFF. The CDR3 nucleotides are TGCGCCAGCAGCTTTCAGGGCGGGGAGCTGTTTTTT.

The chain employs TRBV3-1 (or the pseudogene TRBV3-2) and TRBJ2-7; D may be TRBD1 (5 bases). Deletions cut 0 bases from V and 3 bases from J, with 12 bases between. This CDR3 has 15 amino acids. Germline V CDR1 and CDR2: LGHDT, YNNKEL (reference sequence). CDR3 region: CASSQEGAGNYEQYF. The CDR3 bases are TGTGCCAGCAGCCAAGAAGGGGCAGGAAACTACGAGCAGTACTTC.

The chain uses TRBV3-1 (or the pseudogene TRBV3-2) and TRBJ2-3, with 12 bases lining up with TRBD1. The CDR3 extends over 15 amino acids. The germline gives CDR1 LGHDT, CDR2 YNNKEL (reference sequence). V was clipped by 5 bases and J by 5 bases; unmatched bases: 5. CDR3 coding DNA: TGTGCCAGCAGCACCCGGGACAGGGGGCGAGATACGCAGTATTTT. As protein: CASSTRDRGRDTQYF.

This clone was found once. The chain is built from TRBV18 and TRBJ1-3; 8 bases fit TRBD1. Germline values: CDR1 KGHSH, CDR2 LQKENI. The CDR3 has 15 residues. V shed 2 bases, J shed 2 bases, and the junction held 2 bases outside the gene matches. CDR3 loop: CASSPLQGAGNTIYF. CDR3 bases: TGTGCCAGCTCACCATTACAGGGGGCTGGAAACACCATATATTTT.

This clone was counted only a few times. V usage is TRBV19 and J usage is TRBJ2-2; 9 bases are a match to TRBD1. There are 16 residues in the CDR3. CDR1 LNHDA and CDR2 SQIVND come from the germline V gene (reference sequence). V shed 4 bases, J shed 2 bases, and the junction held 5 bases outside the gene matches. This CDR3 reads CASSRWGQGNTGELFF. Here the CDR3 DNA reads TGTGCCAGTAGTAGATGGGGACAGGGTAACACCGGGGAGCTGTTTTTT.

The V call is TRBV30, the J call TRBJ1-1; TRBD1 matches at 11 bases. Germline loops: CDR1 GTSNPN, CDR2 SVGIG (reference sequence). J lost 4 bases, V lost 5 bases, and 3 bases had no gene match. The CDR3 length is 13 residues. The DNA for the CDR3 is TGTGCCTGGGGGACAGGGGGGGTCACTGAAGCTTTCTTT. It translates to CAWGTGGVTEAFF.

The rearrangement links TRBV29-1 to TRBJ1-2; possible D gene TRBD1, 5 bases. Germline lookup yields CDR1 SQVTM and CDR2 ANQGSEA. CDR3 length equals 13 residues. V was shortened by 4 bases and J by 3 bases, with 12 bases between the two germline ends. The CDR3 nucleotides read TGCAGCGTTGTGCCAGGGAAGGACTATGGCTACACCTTC. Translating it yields CSVVPGKDYGYTF.

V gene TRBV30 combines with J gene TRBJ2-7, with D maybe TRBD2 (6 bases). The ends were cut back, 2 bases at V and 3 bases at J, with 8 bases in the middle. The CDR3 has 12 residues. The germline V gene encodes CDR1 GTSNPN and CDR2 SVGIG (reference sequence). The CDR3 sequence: CAWSPGLYEQYF. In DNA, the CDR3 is TGTGCCTGGAGTCCGGGACTCTACGAGCAGTACTTC.

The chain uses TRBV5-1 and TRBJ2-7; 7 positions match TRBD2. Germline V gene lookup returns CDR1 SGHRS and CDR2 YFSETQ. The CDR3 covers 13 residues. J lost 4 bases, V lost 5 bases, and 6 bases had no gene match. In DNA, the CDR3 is TGCGCCAGCAGATCTGCGGGGGAGTACGAGCAGTACTTC. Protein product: CASRSAGEYEQYF. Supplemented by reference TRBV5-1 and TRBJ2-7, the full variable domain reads KAGVTQTPRYLIKTRGQQVTLSCSPISGHRSVSWYQQTPGQGLQFLFEYFSETQRNKGNFPGRFSGRQFSNSRSEMNVSTLELGDSALYLCASRSAGEYEQYFGPGTRLTVT.